Listed here are 11 T cell receptor beta chains from one sample, sequenced in a study of Tregs in tolerant kidney transplant recipients. The repertoire was sequenced with immunoSEQ multiplex PCR; TCRdb's copy has only in-frame clones and lacks some. The sample lists fewer than 65,000 clones; approximately 83% were seen once. Source: Tregs from blood, taken before the transplant. The origin of the receptors is a human donor who received a combined kidney and bone marrow transplant.

This clone ranks as medium-sized. The V call is TRBV5-1, the J call TRBJ2-7; 11 positions agree with TRBD2. The CDR3 consists of 15 residues. Per germline, CDR1 SGHRS and CDR2 YFSETQ. The V gene end was trimmed by 4 bases and the J gene end by 2 bases; junction bases not matched to a gene: 5. The CDR3 region has the DNA TGCGCCAGCAGCACTGGGACTAGCGGAGCCTACGAGCAGTACTTC. This translates into CASSTGTSGAYEQYF.

This CDR3 is CASSSIIRGSYNEQFF. The CDR3 nucleotides read TGTGCCAGCAGCTCGATAATACGGGGTTCCTACAATGAGCAGTTCTTC. The rearrangement joins TRBV5-6 to TRBJ2-1; a possible D gene is TRBD2 (5 bases). This CDR3 has 16 residues. V lost 3 bases and J 1 base, leaving 14 bases between the germline ends. Germline loops: CDR1 SGHDT, CDR2 YYEEEE.

The V gene is TRBV6-1, the J gene TRBJ2-2; 7 bases line up with TRBD1. Per germline, CDR1 MNHNS and CDR2 SASEGT. Unmatched junction bases numbered 6, after V lost 9 bases and J lost 5 bases. CDR3 length: 13 residues. The CDR3 loop reads CASRGRKTGELFF. Written as DNA, the CDR3 is TGTGCCAGTAGGGGGCGCAAAACCGGGGAGCTGTTTTTT.

This rearrangement joins TRBV7-2 to TRBJ2-2; D ambiguous. Trimming left V 5 bases short and J 0 bases short, with 4 bases between. Germline assignment: CDR1 SGHTA and CDR2 FQGNSA. This CDR3 comprises 13 residues. The CDR3 coding sequence is TGTGCCAGCAGCGTTTCGAACACCGGGGAGCTGTTTTTT. Amino acids: CASSVSNTGELFF.

This clone has a handful of counts. The CDR3 bases are TGTGCCAGCAGCCAAGAGTTCGTATCAGGATCTTATGGCTACACCTTC. It encodes CASSQEFVSGSYGYTF. The chain links TRBV4-2 to TRBJ1-2; D unresolved. Per germline, CDR1 LGHNA and CDR2 YNFKEQ. The CDR3 is 16 amino acids. The V end was cut by 0 bases, the J end by 5 bases, with 16 bases between.

The CDR3: CASSRTSGFQETQYF. The CDR3, as DNA: TGTGCCAGTAGTCGGACTAGCGGATTCCAAGAGACCCAGTACTTC. The chain couples TRBV19 to TRBJ2-5; 10 bases match TRBD2. There are 15 residues in the CDR3. Losses at the gene ends were 5 bases for V and 1 base for J; bases not matched to a gene: 4. Looked up from germline, CDR1 is LNHDA and CDR2 is SQIVND (reference sequence).

The chain couples TRBV11-2 to TRBJ2-7; the D gene is possibly TRBD2 (6 bases). This CDR3 has 14 residues. V was cut by 5 bases and J by 3 bases, with 14 bases left in between. CDR1 and CDR2 (germline): SGHAT, FQNNGV. CDR3: CASSPGLLNYEQYF. Written as DNA, the CDR3 is TGTGCCAGCAGCCCGGGACTCCTTAACTACGAGCAGTACTTC.

The chain joins TRBV5-4 to TRBJ2-7, with D perhaps being TRBD1 or TRBD2 (5 bases each). The CDR3 is 15 amino acids. The germline V gene encodes CDR1 SGHNT and CDR2 YYREEE (reference sequence). Trimming cost V 0 bases and J 3 bases, with 13 bases left between them. CDR3 in amino acids: CASSLGLRGDYEQYF. DNA for the CDR3: TGTGCCAGCAGCTTGGGGTTAAGAGGGGACTACGAGCAGTACTTC.

This clone was seen a few times. The chain uses TRBV11-2 and TRBJ1-1; possibly TRBD1 for D (5 bases). V was clipped by 1 base and J by 4 bases, with 7 bases between them. The CDR3 is 13 residues long. Germline lookup yields CDR1 SGHAT and CDR2 FQNNGV. In DNA, the CDR3 is TGTGCCAGCAGCTTAGCGGGGGGCACTGAAGCTTTCTTT. Protein sequence: CASSLAGGTEAFF.

The J gene is TRBJ2-4, the V gene TRBV7-9; D might be TRBD1 or TRBD2, each matching 5 bases. The CDR3 totals 14 residues. The germline gives CDR1 SEHNR, CDR2 FQNEAQ (reference sequence). V was trimmed by 4 bases and J by 9 bases, leaving 16 bases between them. CDR3 in DNA: TGTGCCAGCAGCTACCTTCGCCGGGACGGCATTCAGTACTTC. Encoded protein: CASSYLRRDGIQYF.

The sample holds a few counts of this clone. The chain uses TRBV7-9 and TRBJ1-2; a weak D match, TRBD1 (5 bases). The CDR3 length is 12 residues. V lost 4 bases and J lost 8, with 11 bases in between. CDR1 and CDR2 from the germline V gene are SEHNR and FQNEAQ (reference sequence). The chain's CDR3 is CASSSSRDGYTF. The CDR3 nucleotides are TGTGCCAGCAGCTCATCCCGGGACGGCTACACCTTC.